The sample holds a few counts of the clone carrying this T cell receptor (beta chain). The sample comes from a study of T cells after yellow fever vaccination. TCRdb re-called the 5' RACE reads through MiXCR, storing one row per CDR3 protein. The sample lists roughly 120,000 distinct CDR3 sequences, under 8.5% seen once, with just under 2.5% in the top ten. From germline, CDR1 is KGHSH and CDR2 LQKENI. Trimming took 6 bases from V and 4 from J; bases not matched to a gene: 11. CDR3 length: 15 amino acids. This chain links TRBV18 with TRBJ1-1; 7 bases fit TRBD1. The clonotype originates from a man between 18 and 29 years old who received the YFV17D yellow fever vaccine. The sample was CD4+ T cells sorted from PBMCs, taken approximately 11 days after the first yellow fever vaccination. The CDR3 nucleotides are TGTGCCAGCTCGGGAGACAGGGCTCGGGGCACTGAAGCTTTCTTT. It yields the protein CASSGDRARGTEAFF.